The 4 T cell receptor beta chains presented below share a single source sample, sequenced in a study of identical twins (dated by TCRdb to about 2016). Library method: 5' RACE. The sequencer was an Illumina HiSeq 2000. TCRdb applied fastp at Q25 and MiXCR to the public reads, then kept only in-frame beta chains. For every CDR3 protein sequence, its rows merge into one entry that carries the most common genes and DNA. Counted in this sample were 450,000 to 650,000 distinct CDR3 sequences; roughly 9.5% of them appeared once. Jointly, the top ten make up more than 2.5% of the sample. The same sample was also used in a study of yellow fever vaccine responses in identical twins.

Sequencing was done on a sample of PBMCs. Receptors originate from a woman between 18 and 29 years old in good health.

The CDR3 sequence: CATTQTYEQYF. In DNA form, the CDR3 reads TGTGCCACAACCCAGACCTACGAGCAGTACTTC. The genes are TRBV2 and TRBJ2-7; D gene ambiguous. V was trimmed by 10 bases and J by 2 bases, leaving 9 bases between them. CDR1 SNHLY and CDR2 FYNNEI come from the germline V gene. There are 11 residues in the CDR3.

This clonotype has at least ten counts. The genes are TRBV12-3 or TRBV12-4 and TRBJ2-2; the D is unclear. Trimming removed 3 bases at V and 3 bases at J, with 5 bases between. This CDR3 contains 13 residues. The CDR3 DNA sequence: TGTGCCAGCAGTTTCTCAGACACCGGGGAGCTGTTTTTT. Its protein product is CASSFSDTGELFF.

The chain recombines TRBV27 with TRBJ1-4, with 10 positions matching TRBD1. The CDR3 runs 15 residues. The J segment lost 5 bases and the V segment lost 6 bases, leaving 6 bases of the junction unmatched. Germline V gives CDR1 MNHEY, CDR2 SMNVEV (reference sequence). The chain's CDR3 is CASRTGGRPNEKLFF. The CDR3, as DNA: TGTGCCAGCAGGACAGGGGGCCGCCCCAATGAAAAACTGTTTTTT.

There are a few counts of this clonotype. The V gene is TRBV11-1, the J gene TRBJ2-1; D is possibly TRBD1 or TRBD2 (7 bases each). Germline V lookup: CDR1 SGHAT, CDR2 FQDESV (reference sequence). Trimming cost V 7 bases and J 8 bases, with 30 bases left between them. CDR3 size: 18 residues. The CDR3 is CASKGGEGGVLPLDEQFF. The CDR3 region has the DNA TGTGCCAGCAAAGGGGGGGAAGGGGGCGTGTTGCCCCTCGATGAGCAGTTCTTC. Complete variable domain (other parts from reference TRBV11-1 and TRBJ2-1): EAEVAQSPRYKITEKSQAVAFWCDPISGHATLYWYRQILGQGPELLVQFQDESVVDDSQLPKDRFSAERLKGVDSTLKIQPAELGDSAMYLCASKGGEGGVLPLDEQFFGPGTRLTVL.